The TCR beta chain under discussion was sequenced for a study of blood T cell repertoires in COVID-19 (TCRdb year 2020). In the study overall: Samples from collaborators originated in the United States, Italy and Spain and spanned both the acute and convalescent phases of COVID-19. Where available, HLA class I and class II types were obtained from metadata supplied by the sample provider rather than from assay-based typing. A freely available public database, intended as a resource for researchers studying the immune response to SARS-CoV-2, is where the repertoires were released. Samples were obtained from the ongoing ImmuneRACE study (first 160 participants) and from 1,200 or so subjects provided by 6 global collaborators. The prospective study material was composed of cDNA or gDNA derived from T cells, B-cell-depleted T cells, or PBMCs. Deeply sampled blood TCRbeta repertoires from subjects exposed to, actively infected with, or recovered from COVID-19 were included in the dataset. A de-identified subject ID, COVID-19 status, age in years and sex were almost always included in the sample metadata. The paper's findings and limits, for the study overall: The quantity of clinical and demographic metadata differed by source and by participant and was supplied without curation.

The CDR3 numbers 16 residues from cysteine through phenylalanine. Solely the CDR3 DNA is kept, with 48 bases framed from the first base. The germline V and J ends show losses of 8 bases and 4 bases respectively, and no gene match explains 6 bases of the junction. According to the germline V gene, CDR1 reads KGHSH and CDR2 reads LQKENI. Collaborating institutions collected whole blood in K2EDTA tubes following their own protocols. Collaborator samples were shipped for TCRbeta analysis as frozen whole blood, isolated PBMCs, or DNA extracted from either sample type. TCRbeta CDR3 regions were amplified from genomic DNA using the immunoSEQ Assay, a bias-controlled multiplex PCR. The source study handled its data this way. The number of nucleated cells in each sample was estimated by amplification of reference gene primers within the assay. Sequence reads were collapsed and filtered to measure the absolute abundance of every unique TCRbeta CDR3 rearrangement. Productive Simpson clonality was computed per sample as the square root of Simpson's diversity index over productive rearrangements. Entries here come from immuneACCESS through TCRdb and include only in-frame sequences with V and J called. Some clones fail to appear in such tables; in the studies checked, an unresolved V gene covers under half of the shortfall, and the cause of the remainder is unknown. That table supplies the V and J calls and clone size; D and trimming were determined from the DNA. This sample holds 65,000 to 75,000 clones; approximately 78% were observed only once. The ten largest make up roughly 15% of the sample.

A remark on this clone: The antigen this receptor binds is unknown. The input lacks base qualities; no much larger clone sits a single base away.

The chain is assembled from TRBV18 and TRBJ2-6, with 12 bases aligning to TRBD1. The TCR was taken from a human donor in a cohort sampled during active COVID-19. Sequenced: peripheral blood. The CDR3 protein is CASGRDRGPGANVLTF. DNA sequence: TGTGCCAGCGGCCGGGACAGGGGGCCAGGGGCCAACGTCCTGACTTTC.